This T cell receptor (beta chain) came from a study of beta chain features in type 1 diabetes. Study results and caveats: Type 1 diabetes patients had moderately but significantly shorter TCRB CDR3s in all four CD4+ subsets. Patients with type 1 diabetes showed fewer VDJ junction insertions and more deletions.

CD4+ naive, central memory, regulatory and stem cell-like memory cells were sorted via CD45RO/CCR7/CD25/CD127/CD95/CD27. With regard to this clone: The antigen is undetermined.

This CDR3 contains 12 residues. Germline CDR1 reads MDHEN; CDR2 reads SYDVKM. The ends were cut back, 6 bases at V and 8 bases at J, with 11 bases in the middle. Reverse transcription of all isolated RNA meant that expressed TCRB transcripts were sequenced. Naive, central memory and regulatory T cell samples came to a mean of approximately 3.6 million reads. Produced via immunoSEQ multiplex PCR; TCRdb's table is partial and in-frame only. This repertoire shows 300,000 to 400,000 clones, roughly 13% found once; its top ten account for around 0.016%. The rearrangement joins TRBV28 to TRBJ2-1, with D possibly TRBD2 on 7 matching bases. Sequenced material: naive CD4+ T cells from blood. This receptor was obtained from a woman younger than 35 with type 1 diabetes. In DNA form, the CDR3 reads TGTGCCAGCAGCCAAGGGGGGGATGAGCAGTTCTTC. The encoded protein is CASSQGGDEQFF.